This T cell receptor (beta chain) was sequenced for a study of monozygotic twins with inflammatory bowel disease. The CDR3 loop spans 14 amino acids. The germline V gene encodes CDR1 SGHRS and CDR2 YFSETQ. A note on this clonotype: Its specificity is not known.

Study conclusions and caveats: Patients got different immunosuppressive treatments, which may have made their repertoires more variable. Twins with IBD were found to have lower TCRbeta diversity (inverse Simpson) than healthy co-twins.

The template-switching step introduced UMIs that carried a 6-nucleotide sample barcode. TCRdb reworked the 5' RACE reads into one entry per CDR3 protein, no DNA. The table for this sample gives 440,000 or so distinct CDR3 sequences. This clonotype originated in a human donor with ulcerative colitis or Crohn's disease, or a healthy co-twin of an affected twin (not recorded which). The sequenced sample was blood. The rearrangement uses TRBV5-1 and TRBJ2-5; TCRdb reports TRBD1, a call that lacks DNA to check it against. CDR3 sequence reads: CASSLAGGYETQYF.